Listed below are T cell receptor beta chains from one sample, sequenced in a study of post-analysis software for immune sequencing data. TCRdb passed the PCR reads through MiXCR, listing each CDR3 protein once. The data hold roughly 430,000 distinct CDR3 sequences, with more than 30% observed a single time. Sequencing used blood. Every receptor here comes from a girl aged 2-10 years with multiple sclerosis. Each CDR3 is given with its conserved first and last residue. A D gene is named only where the DNA matches it firmly.

D,J,V,CDR3
NA,TRBJ2-7,TRBV7-8,CASQGFGLYEQYF
NA,TRBJ2-1,TRBV6-2/TRBV6-3,CASSYGGTAVFDEQFF
NA,TRBJ1-2,TRBV29-1,CSVTRGTYDYTF
NA,TRBJ2-7,TRBV21-1,CASSKDEGSEGRHEQYF
NA,TRBJ2-7,TRBV11-2,CASSVGPPYEQYF
NA,TRBJ1-1,TRBV7-3,CASSLTLRLNTEAFF
TRBD1,TRBJ2-3,TRBV4-3,CASSRSFGTGFTDTQYF
NA,TRBJ2-1,TRBV6-6,CASIPTGLNEQFF
NA,TRBJ2-3,TRBV11-2,CASSSLGPTDTQYF
TRBD2,TRBJ2-3,TRBV29-1,CSVPGLAGGPTDTQYF
NA,TRBJ2-7,TRBV20-1,CSAGGAVREQYF
NA,TRBJ2-1,TRBV19,CASTRELNHEQFF
NA,TRBJ2-5,TRBV7-2,CASSEITGPVLETQYF
NA,TRBJ1-1,TRBV4-1,CASSQGGGTGPEAFF
NA,TRBJ2-7,TRBV20-1,CSARGPSNVRSYEQYF
NA,TRBJ2-5,TRBV10-2,CATRKEGVETQYF
TRBD2,TRBJ2-3,TRBV2,CASSGDGGTSADTQYF
NA,TRBJ1-2,TRBV5-1,CASSPQGRTNYGYTF
TRBD2,TRBJ2-3,TRBV11-2,CASSFFLAGERDTQYF
NA,TRBJ2-5,TRBV15,CATSRGAGQETQYF
TRBD2,TRBJ2-3,TRBV3-1,CASSSRTSGTDTQYF
NA,TRBJ2-2,TRBV2,CASSEGALELFF
TRBD2,TRBJ2-7,TRBV27,CASSTSSGPTYEQYF
TRBD1,TRBJ1-5,TRBV20-1,CSANTGGASNQPQHF
NA,TRBJ2-5,TRBV10-3,CAISGRGYSMYF
NA,TRBJ1-1,TRBV29-1,CSVEKPLNTEAFF
NA,TRBJ1-2,TRBV18,CASSPEVSYGYTF